This T cell receptor beta chain was sequenced during a study of PD-1 blockade in mismatch repair-deficient tumors. With V trimmed by 5 bases and J by 4 bases, 8 bases remained unmatched. The germline CDR1 and CDR2 sequences are SGHTA and FQGTGA. The CDR3 sequence is 16 residues long. All patients were mismatch repair deficient, assessed by either PCR or immunohistochemistry. Assay: immunoSEQ multiplex PCR; the TCRdb copy retains only in-frame clones and omits some. The data show approximately 130,000 clones, about 86% seen once. The sample in question was peripheral blood, obtained 44 weeks after starting pembrolizumab. The sequence derives from an adult with mismatch repair-deficient cancer. The chain employs TRBV7-3 and TRBJ2-1; 10 bases are a match to TRBD2. CDR3 sequence reads: CASSPSGRDLYNEQFF. In DNA form, the CDR3 reads TGTGCCAGCAGCCCGAGCGGGAGGGATCTATACAATGAGCAGTTCTTC. Based on the CDR3 plus reference TRBV7-3 and TRBJ2-1, the full variable domain is GAGVSQTPSNKVTEKGKYVELRCDPISGHTALYWYRQSLGQGPEFLIYFQGTGAADDSGLPNDRFFAVRPEGSVSTLKIQRTERGDSAVYLCASSPSGRDLYNEQFFGPGTRLTVL.